These T cell receptor beta chains were read from a single sample in a study of blood T cells in healthy people across ages. TCRdb called the 5' RACE reads again in MiXCR, with one record for every CDR3 protein. Of hundreds of thousands of distinct CDR3 sequences in the sample, about a quarter were seen once. The data were also submitted as part of a second study, on T cells of mothers and their children.

Input material: blood. These receptors all come from a boy younger than 18 in good health. Each CDR3 is given with its conserved first and last residue. D genes are given only for firm matches. Size tells how often a clone was seen (once, few, many) or the class of an expanded clone, and some rows leave it out.

d_call	clone_size	j_call	v_call	cdr3_aa	cdr3_nt
.	few	TRBJ2-7	TRBV18	CASSSDGDEQYF	TGTGCCAGCTCATCCGACGGTGACGAGCAGTACTTC
.	.	TRBJ2-1	TRBV29-1	CSVLLQGPYNEQFF	TGCAGCGTTCTTCTCCAGGGCCCGTACAATGAGCAGTTCTTC
.	.	TRBJ1-1	TRBV4-1	CASSRRPQAEAFF	TGCGCCAGCAGCAGGCGGCCCCAGGCTGAAGCTTTCTTT
.	.	TRBJ2-5	TRBV28	CASSLLGRNQETQYF	TGTGCCAGCAGTTTATTGGGGCGAAATCAAGAGACCCAGTACTTC
.	.	TRBJ2-7	TRBV7-2	CASDRGVSYEQYF	TGTGCCAGCGACCGGGGTGTATCCTACGAGCAGTACTTC
.	.	TRBJ1-1	TRBV4-1	CASSHPKGSLNTEAFF	TGCGCCAGCAGCCACCCCAAAGGGTCCCTGAACACTGAAGCTTTCTTT
.	.	TRBJ1-1	TRBV6-1	CASSERAGDTEAFF	TGTGCCAGCAGTGAACGGGCAGGGGACACTGAAGCTTTCTTT
.	.	TRBJ2-2	TRBV12-3/TRBV12-4	CASSTRGLNTGELFF	TGTGCCAGCAGCACCAGGGGTTTGAACACCGGGGAGCTGTTTTTT
TRBD2	.	TRBJ2-7	TRBV20-1	CSARGTRSYEQYF	TGCAGTGCTCGCGGGACTAGGAGCTACGAGCAGTACTTC
.	many	TRBJ2-5	TRBV12-3/TRBV12-4	CASSLLGGETQYF	TGTGCCAGCAGTTTACTGGGAGGAGAGACCCAGTACTTC
.	few	TRBJ1-6	TRBV14	CASSQDPIAGGSYNSPLHF	TGTGCCAGCAGCCAAGATCCGATTGCAGGAGGCTCCTATAATTCACCCCTCCACTTT
TRBD2	few	TRBJ2-1	TRBV7-3	CASSPRDSGGGAYNEQFF	TGTGCCAGCAGCCCCCGTGATAGCGGGGGGGGGGCCTACAATGAGCAGTTCTTC
TRBD1	.	TRBJ1-6	TRBV20-1	CSASRGQGAAYFSLHF	TGCAGTGCTTCTCGCGGGCAGGGGGCTGCGTATTTTTCCCTCCACTTT
.	few	TRBJ1-2	TRBV5-5	CASSLVGQVYGYTF	TGTGCCAGCAGCTTGGTCGGACAAGTCTATGGCTACACCTTC
.	.	TRBJ2-1	TRBV20-1	CSATRDGQFF	TGCAGTGCTACCAGGGACGGGCAGTTCTTC
.	.	TRBJ2-3	TRBV7-2	CASSGYRGGADTQYF	TGTGCCAGCAGCGGATACAGGGGAGGCGCAGATACGCAGTATTTT
.	.	TRBJ2-5	TRBV6-6	CASLDSATETQYF	TGTGCCAGCTTGGACAGTGCAACAGAGACCCAGTACTTC